This entry lists 28 T cell receptor beta chains sequenced from one sample in a study of human T cells and chemical hapten exposure. Time point denoted: healthy volunteer bleed at 2 weeks. Unfractionated whole blood yielded the extracted total RNA. TCRdb redid the calling of the RACE reads with MiXCR, one entry per CDR3 protein. The table has around 130,000 distinct CDR3 sequences, 9% to 10% seen once. Material for sequencing was whole blood. These receptors were taken from a male donor in good health. Some clones in this sample may be carry-over from other donors' samples.

A note on this clonotype: At one end the junction does not follow the germline gene, possibly because of a read error. This chain connects TRBV18 to TRBJ1-5, with D maybe TRBD1 (6 bases). This CDR3 is built from 14 residues. Per the germline V gene, CDR1 is KGHSH and CDR2 is LQKENI. The CDR3 bases are TGTGCCAGCTCAACGGGACAACCTAATCAGCCCCACCATTTT. Protein product: CASSTGQPNQPHHF.

The V call is TRBV9, the J call TRBJ1-2; D perhaps matches TRBD1 (6 bases). The germline V gene encodes CDR1 SGDLS and CDR2 YYNGEE. V was pared by 0 bases and J by 6 bases, with 18 bases between. The CDR3 spans 16 residues. The CDR3 DNA reads TGTGCCAGCAGCGTAGCTACGGCAGGGGCGTCGGATGGCTACACCTTC. It encodes CASSVATAGASDGYTF. The entire variable domain, with the rest obtained from reference TRBV9 and TRBJ1-2, is as follows: DSGVTQTPKHLITATGQRVTLRCSPRSGDLSVYWYQQSLDQGLQFLIQYYNGEERAKGNILERFSAQQFPDLHSELNLSSLELGDSALYFCASSVATAGASDGYTFGSGTRLTVV.

In its sample, this clonotype was seen many times. The V call is TRBV7-2, the J call TRBJ1-5; no clear D. The germline V gene encodes CDR1 SGHTA and CDR2 FQGNSA. V gave up 1 base and J gave up 7 bases, with 14 bases separating them. The CDR3 has 15 residues. The CDR3 here is CASSLVPGGLQPQHF. The CDR3 nucleotides are TGTGCCAGCAGCTTAGTTCCGGGAGGTCTCCAGCCCCAGCATTTT.

The chain employs TRBV4-1 and TRBJ2-1, with 10 bases fitting TRBD2. The V gene's germline CDR1 is MGHRA and CDR2 YSYEKL. Trimming cost V 1 base and J 6 bases; bases outside gene matches: 6. The CDR3 loop spans 16 amino acids. The CDR3: CASSQASGRAVNEQFF. The DNA of the CDR3 is TGCGCCAGCAGCCAAGCCAGCGGGAGGGCCGTCAATGAGCAGTTCTTC.

The chain employs TRBV12-3 or TRBV12-4 and TRBJ2-5, with D unclear. The CDR3 covers 14 residues. V dropped 6 bases and J dropped 0 bases, with 11 bases sitting between them. The CDR3 coding sequence is TGTGCCAGCAGCCCCCCTTGGAACCAAGAGACCCAGTACTTC. The encoded protein is CASSPPWNQETQYF.

This clonotype was recorded at least ten times. The chain employs TRBV6-5 and TRBJ2-7; 12 bases are a match to TRBD1. CDR3 size: 14 residues. Germline V lookup: CDR1 MNHEY, CDR2 SVGAGI. V was clipped by 4 bases and J by 7 bases; unmatched bases: 5. CDR3 coding DNA: TGTGCCAGCAGTTTCTGGGACAGGGGGCGTGAGCAGTACTTC. Amino acids: CASSFWDRGREQYF.

A few counts support this clonotype. This chain joins TRBV9 and TRBJ2-7, with 8 bases matching TRBD2. Trimming removed 3 bases from V and 4 bases from J; junction bases left unmatched: 3. Germline V gives CDR1 SGDLS, CDR2 YYNGEE. This CDR3 region has 13 residues. The CDR3 region has the DNA TGTGCCAGCAGCGCGGGGGGGCTGTACGAGCAGTACTTC. Its protein product is CASSAGGLYEQYF.

The rearrangement uses TRBV15 and TRBJ1-1, with 9 bases lining up with TRBD1. The CDR3 is made up of 16 amino acids. Germline CDR1 LNHNV, CDR2 YYDKDF (reference sequence). After removal of 3 bases from V and 4 bases from J, the junction contained 9 bases not matched to a gene. The CDR3, as DNA: TGTGCCACCAGCAGGACAGGGGGAGGAAGGGGCACTGAAGCTTTCTTT. It codes for CATSRTGGGRGTEAFF.

This clonotype was counted many times. This chain joins TRBV6-6 and TRBJ1-3; the D gene is possibly TRBD1 (5 bases). The CDR3 contains 15 residues. V lost 2 bases, J lost 0 bases, and 8 bases lay in between. CDR1 and CDR2 (germline): MNHNY, SVGAGI (reference sequence). CDR3 sequence reads: CASSYDSISGNTIYF. CDR3 nucleotide sequence: TGTGCCAGCAGTTACGACAGTATCTCTGGAAACACCATATATTTT.

This clonotype was seen only a few times. J is TRBJ1-5 and V is TRBV6-2 or TRBV6-3; a possible D gene is TRBD1 (6 bases). V lost 4 bases and J lost 7, with 17 bases in between. Germline values: CDR1 MNHEY, CDR2 SVGEGT. This CDR3 contains 15 residues. The CDR3 region has the DNA TGTGCCAGCAGTTTGATGATCGGGGGCGGACAGCCCCAGCATTTT. This codes for CASSLMIGGGQPQHF.

This clonotype has a handful of counts. The chain is built from TRBV2 and TRBJ1-5, with 9 positions matching TRBD1. The germline CDR1 and CDR2 sequences are SNHLY and FYNNEI. There are 13 residues in the CDR3. The junction had 3 bases not matched to a gene; V was cut back by 6 bases and J by 6 bases. In nucleotides, the CDR3 is TGTGCCAGCAGGGGACAGGGAGTTCAGCCCCAGCATTTT. Its protein is CASRGQGVQPQHF.

This clonotype was counted between two and nine times. The V gene is TRBV12-3 or TRBV12-4, the J gene TRBJ2-7, with D possibly matching TRBD1 (5 bases). The ends were cut back, 5 bases at V and 1 base at J, with 6 bases in the middle. This CDR3 has 12 residues. The CDR3 here is CASSQGSYEQYF. As DNA, the CDR3 is TGTGCCAGCAGTCAGGGTTCCTACGAGCAGTACTTC.

This clonotype has a handful of counts. The V and J genes are TRBV20-1 and TRBJ2-3; D call uncertain. Trimming took off 6 bases at V and 2 bases at J, with 18 bases between the two ends. In germline, CDR1 is DFQATT, CDR2 SNEGSKA (reference sequence). The CDR3 covers 15 residues. CDR3: CSAPPGLAATDTQYF. The CDR3 DNA follows: TGCAGTGCCCCACCGGGCCTCGCGGCCACAGATACGCAGTATTTT.

This clonotype was found a few times. V and J are TRBV6-2 or TRBV6-3 and TRBJ2-1; TRBD2 might be the D (6 bases). Germline assignment: CDR1 MNHEY and CDR2 SVGEGT. Trimming took 5 bases from V and 0 from J, leaving 17 bases between them. The CDR3 runs 17 residues. The CDR3 sequence is CASSRIAEGSSYNEQFF. The DNA for the CDR3 is TGTGCCAGCAGTCGGATAGCGGAAGGGAGCTCCTACAATGAGCAGTTCTTC.

This clonotype has ten or more counts. The rearrangement uses TRBV6-6 and TRBJ1-3; the D gene is possibly TRBD1 (5 bases). The CDR3 spans 16 residues. Germline lookup yields CDR1 MNHNY and CDR2 SVGAGI (reference sequence). Trimming shortened V by 2 bases and J by 4 bases, and 15 bases separated the two germline ends. The CDR3 bases are TGTGCCAGCAGTTACCCCCCCGGGGGGGTCGGAAACACCATATATTTT. It specifies CASSYPPGGVGNTIYF.

This clonotype has at least ten counts. The chain joins TRBV6-5 to TRBJ2-3, with D possibly matching TRBD2 (7 bases). V was shortened by 1 base and J by 1 base, with 9 bases between the two germline ends. The CDR3 length is 15 residues. Germline CDR1 MNHEY, CDR2 SVGAGI. The DNA for the CDR3 is TGTGCCAGCAGTTACTGGGAGGGGGGCACAGATACGCAGTATTTT. As protein: CASSYWEGGTDTQYF.

This clonotype was counted between two and nine times. The chain combines TRBV12-3 or TRBV12-4 with TRBJ2-6; the D gene is possibly TRBD2 (6 bases). The CDR3 covers 14 residues. V was trimmed by 6 bases and J by 8 bases, leaving 14 bases between them. CDR3 sequence: CASSQGGGPNVLTF. The CDR3 DNA sequence: TGTGCCAGCAGCCAAGGAGGAGGGCCCAACGTCCTGACTTTC.

This CDR3 reads CASSHNFREGDYGYTF. The CDR3 DNA is TGCGCCAGCAGCCACAATTTCAGGGAGGGGGACTATGGCTACACCTTC. This sequence joins TRBV4-1 and TRBJ1-2; D might be TRBD1 (6 bases). This CDR3 contains 16 residues. The V end was cut by 3 bases, the J end by 3 bases, with 17 bases between. CDR1 and CDR2 (germline): MGHRA, YSYEKL.

V usage is TRBV6-1 and J usage is TRBJ1-2; D is perhaps TRBD1 (5 bases). V was pared by 3 bases and J by 6 bases, with 14 bases between. The CDR3 has 14 residues. From germline, CDR1 is MNHNS and CDR2 SASEGT. The CDR3 DNA is TGTGCCAGCAGTGATCTGCAGGGTTTCCATGGCTACACCTTC. Its protein is CASSDLQGFHGYTF.

The gene calls are TRBV5-1 and TRBJ2-5, with D perhaps matching TRBD1 (6 bases). Germline V lookup: CDR1 SGHRS, CDR2 YFSETQ. This CDR3 has 16 amino acids. V dropped 1 base and J dropped 2 bases, with 15 bases sitting between them. The chain's CDR3 is CASSLSQTGSQETQYF. The CDR3 coding sequence is TGCGCCAGCAGCTTGAGCCAGACAGGTTCTCAAGAGACCCAGTACTTC.

This clonotype was counted a few times. This sequence joins TRBV20-1 and TRBJ2-7; D is unclear. Deletions cut 6 bases from V and 0 bases from J, with 15 bases between. The CDR3 extends over 14 amino acids. CDR1 DFQATT and CDR2 SNEGSKA come from the germline V gene (reference sequence). CDR3 sequence (DNA): TGCAGTGCCCTGTTGCCCCCAACCTCCTACGAGCAGTACTTC. Its protein product is CSALLPPTSYEQYF.

This clonotype was seen at least ten times. J is TRBJ2-3 and V is TRBV12-3 or TRBV12-4; 8 bases map to TRBD1. The CDR3 loop spans 15 amino acids. With 1 base clipped from V and 0 bases from J, the junction kept 0 bases outside the gene matches. The CDR3 is CASSLGDRSTDTQYF. For the CDR3, the DNA is TGTGCCAGCAGTTTAGGGGACAGGAGCACAGATACGCAGTATTTT.

This clonotype occurred many times. The chain joins TRBV27 to TRBJ1-4, with TRBD1 matching 7 bases. Germline V gene lookup returns CDR1 MNHEY and CDR2 SMNVEV (reference sequence). The CDR3 spans 17 residues. The ends lost 5 bases at V and 0 bases at J; junction bases unmatched: 9. CDR3 DNA: TGTGCCAGCAGTAGGGACAGCCGGTCTGCAACTAATGAAAAACTGTTTTTT. Residues: CASSRDSRSATNEKLFF.

This clonotype turned up a few times. The chain has TRBV20-1 and TRBJ2-5; 14 bases are shared with TRBD2. The germline V gene has CDR1 DFQATT and CDR2 SNEGSKA (reference sequence). The V gene end was trimmed by 6 bases and the J gene end by 5 bases; junction bases not matched to a gene: 5. The CDR3 consists of 14 residues. The CDR3 bases are TGCAGTGCCAGACTAGCGGGAGGGTACGAGACCCAGTACTTC. Its translation is CSARLAGGYETQYF.

In this sample, this clonotype turned up a few times. This chain connects TRBV28 to TRBJ2-7; weak D call: TRBD1 (7 bases). Deletions cut 5 bases from V and 0 bases from J, with 11 bases between. The germline gives CDR1 MDHEN, CDR2 SYDVKM. The CDR3 has 14 residues. In nucleotides, the CDR3 is TGTGCCAGCAGTCACCAGGGGGGCTCCTACGAGCAGTACTTC. Amino acid sequence: CASSHQGGSYEQYF.

This chain connects TRBV29-1 to TRBJ1-5; weak D call: TRBD1 (5 bases). V was pared by 4 bases and J by 4 bases, with 14 bases between. The CDR3 runs to 14 residues. Germline V gene lookup returns CDR1 SQVTM and CDR2 ANQGSEA. This CDR3 is CSVGGAGTNQPQHF. CDR3 bases: TGCAGCGTTGGAGGGGCAGGGACGAATCAGCCCCAGCATTTT.

In its sample, this clonotype was seen a few times. The rearrangement joins TRBV13 to TRBJ2-3; maybe TRBD2 (7 bases). Looked up from germline, CDR1 is PRHDT and CDR2 is FYEKMQ (reference sequence). This CDR3 region has 16 residues. V lost 5 bases and J lost 3, with 18 bases in between. This CDR3 reads CASSPLAGARTDTQYF. The CDR3 DNA sequence: TGTGCCAGCAGCCCCCTGGCGGGGGCACGAACAGATACGCAGTATTTT.

J is TRBJ1-2 and V is TRBV4-3; D gene ambiguous. The CDR3 runs 16 residues. In germline, CDR1 is LGHNA, CDR2 YSLEER. V lost 0 bases and J 4 bases, leaving 15 bases between the germline ends. This CDR3 is CASSQEGGRKGYGYTF. In DNA form, the CDR3 reads TGCGCCAGCAGCCAAGAGGGAGGCCGCAAGGGCTATGGCTACACCTTC.